This T cell receptor (beta chain) was captured by sequencing in a study of glioma-infiltrating T cells (dated by TCRdb to about 2016). Study-level background: The low-grade gliomas were WHO grade II oligodendrogliomas or astrocytomas, while the glioblastomas were WHO grade IV tumors sampled at initial diagnosis rather than at recurrent diagnosis. Dexamethasone was administered to glioma patients for six or fewer days before surgery. The sequencing target for blood libraries was roughly 4- to 10-fold coverage of some 980,000 peripheral T cells. TCR alpha- and beta-chain repertoires were sequenced from glioma tissue, non-neoplastic brain tissue and matched peripheral blood mononuclear cells. To gauge divergence between tissue and blood T-cell populations, every tissue-infiltrating repertoire was compared against the peripheral blood repertoire from the same patient. Three low-grade glioma patients, about eight primary glioblastoma patients and three non-glioma patients contributing non-neoplastic brain tissue were included in the paired cohort.

Surgical brain or tumor specimens were cryofrozen in liquid nitrogen immediately after resection, and peripheral blood cells were collected concurrently. About this clonotype itself: Which antigen it targets is not known. No base qualities exist here, and no much larger clone lies one base off it.

Study-level results and caveats: Patients with low tissue-blood divergence were marked by a signature set of shared blood CDR3 motifs, and this signature set was depleted in highly divergent patients. VJ-independent divergence between tissue and blood was found to be below expectation in non-neoplastic patients but above expectation in all gliomas, particularly low-grade gliomas. Only a very small number of CDR3 sequences turned up in both tissue and blood, a result put down to high CDR3 diversity combined with limited sampling. Group comparisons were based on small numbers of patients: three non-neoplastic, three low-grade glioma and several glioblastoma patients.

TCR alpha and beta CDR3 regions were amplified with the iRepertoire nested amplicon-rescue multiplex PCR (arm-PCR) platform from RNA. The input for one-step reverse transcription and amplification was 100-400 ng of either tissue mRNA or PBMC total RNA. Following bead purification, Illumina adapters were added by a secondary multiplex PCR, and libraries between 200 and 400 bp were gel-purified. Internal 6-nucleotide barcodes were carried by the libraries and were used for demultiplexing. Sequencing of libraries was performed on an Illumina MiSeq with 2x220 or 2x250 nucleotide paired-end reads. Per the original workflow: Paired reads were merged with FLASH 1.2.11 and aligned to the GRCh37 human genome with BWA-MEM before extracting TRA and TRB reads. For V and J assignment, an IMGT-derived reference of cassette sequences and CDR3 motifs that included pseudogenes was used. Reads were translated in three frames, and productive CDR3s were defined as those with a C...FGXG motif and no stop codons. Clonotypes were defined as unique combinations of V-J cassette pair and CDR3 amino acid sequence. Hamming distance filtering was applied to reads, with thresholds set by the sequence error rate of each sample in mapped regions. The public reads were quality trimmed at Q25 with fastp and then assembled into clones with MiXCR by TCRdb, keeping productive beta chains. CDR3 protein sequences are deduplicated, and each keeps its most common genes and DNA. What appears here as the V and J calls and clone size reflects TCRdb's work, not the paper's. The sample includes 300,000 to 450,000 distinct CDR3 sequences, with 35% to 45% observed a single time. Of the sample, around 11% is held by the ten largest clones.

The CDR3 runs 13 amino acids, cysteine and phenylalanine included. Only the CDR3 part of the read is kept: 39 bases, read in frame from the first base. Sequences DFQATT (CDR1) and SNEGSKA (CDR2) are obtained from the germline V gene (reference sequence). Deletion took 6 bases off V and 9 bases off J, with a span of 15 bases between the germline ends. The rearrangement joined TRBV20-1 to TRBJ1-6; the D gene is unclear. The TCR was taken from a human donor with low-grade glioma or glioblastoma, undergoing nonglioma brain surgery, or in good health (not recorded which). The specimen was glioma tissue, nonneoplastic brain tissue, or PBMCs (not recorded which). Here is the DNA: TGCAGTGCAACCAGAGCCGGGAGTTCACCCCTCCACTTT. This encodes CSATRAGSSPLHF.